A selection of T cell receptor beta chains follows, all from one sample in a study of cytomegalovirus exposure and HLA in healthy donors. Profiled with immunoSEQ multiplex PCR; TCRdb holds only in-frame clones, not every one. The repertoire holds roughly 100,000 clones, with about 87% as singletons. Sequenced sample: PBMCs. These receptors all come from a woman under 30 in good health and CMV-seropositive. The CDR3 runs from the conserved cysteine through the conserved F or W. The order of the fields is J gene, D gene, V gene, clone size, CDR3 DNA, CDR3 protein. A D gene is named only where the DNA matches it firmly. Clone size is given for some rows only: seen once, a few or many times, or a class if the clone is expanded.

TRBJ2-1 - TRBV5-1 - TGCGCCAGCAGCTTGGGTGGGGGGGCCGATGAGCAGTTCTTC CASSLGGGADEQFF
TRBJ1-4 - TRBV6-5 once TGTGCCAGCAGCGACAGGTCGACAACTAATGAAAAACTGTTTTTT CASSDRSTTNEKLFF
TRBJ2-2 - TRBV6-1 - TGTGCCAGCCCCGGAGGAGGGGCGAACACCGGGGAGCTGTTTTTT CASPGGGANTGELFF
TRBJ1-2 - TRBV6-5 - TGTGCCAGCAGCCTCGGGACTCATAATCGCTATGGCTACACCTTC CASSLGTHNRYGYTF
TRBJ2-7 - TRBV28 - TGTGCCAGCGGCCGTATCGGCAGGGTCTACGAGCAGTACTTC CASGRIGRVYEQYF
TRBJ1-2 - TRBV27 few TGTGCCAGCAGTCGACGGGGCTATGGCTACACCTTC CASSRRGYGYTF
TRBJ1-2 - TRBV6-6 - TGTGCCAGCAGTTCCCAAGGTGGCAGGGACTCGGGTGGCTACACCTTC CASSSQGGRDSGGYTF
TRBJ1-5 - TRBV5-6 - TGTGCCAGCAGCCCCTATGGAGGGATCAATCAGCCCCAGCATTTT CASSPYGGINQPQHF
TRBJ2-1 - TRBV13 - TGTGCCAGCAGCAAGCGGTGGGAGAGCTCCTACAATGAGCAGTTCTTC CASSKRWESSYNEQFF
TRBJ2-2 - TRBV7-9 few TGTGCCAGCAGCTTAGTGGGAGTAAACACCGGGGAGCTGTTTTTT CASSLVGVNTGELFF
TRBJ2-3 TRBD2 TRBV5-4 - TGTGCCAGCAGCCCCGGGGGGGCTAGCACAGATACGCAGTATTTT CASSPGGASTDTQYF
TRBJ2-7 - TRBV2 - TGTGCCAGCTTAAGAGCCTCCGGTGGTTCCTACGAGCAGTACTTC CASLRASGGSYEQYF
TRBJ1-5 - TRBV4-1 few TGCGCCAGCAGCCAAGTGTGGCAGGATAGCAATCAGCCCCAGCATTTT CASSQVWQDSNQPQHF
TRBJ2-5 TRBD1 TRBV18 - TGTGCCAGCTCCCCGGACAGGGTAGCAGAGACCCAGTACTTC CASSPDRVAETQYF
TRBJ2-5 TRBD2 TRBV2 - TGTGCCAGCAGAGCCAGCGGGGGGGGCCGTGAGACCCAGTACTTC CASRASGGGRETQYF